Detailed here is one TCR beta chain. This CDR3 spans 13 amino acids. Germline assignment: CDR1 SGDLS and CDR2 YYNGEE. The V end lost 4 bases, the J end lost 6 bases, and 11 bases lay between the germline ends. In blood CD8+ and CD4+ T cells, TCR beta underwent sequencing. Controls were age- and sex-matched healthy donors. The RNA input was about 0.5 to 1 ug, and it was reverse transcribed with random hexamers. Each CDR3 protein is one row after TCRdb ran MiXCR on the immunoSEQ multiplex PCR reads. In the table there are roughly 190,000 distinct CDR3 sequences, about 95% of which are singletons. This sample was taken from a study of CD8 T cells in Susac syndrome.

The V and J genes are TRBV9 and TRBJ2-1; tentatively, D is TRBD2 (5 bases). The sequencing sample was made of CD4+ T cells from PBMCs. This clonotype was sampled from a human donor in good health. CDR3 nucleotide sequence: TGTGCCAGCAGCTCCGGACTGCTCAATGAGCAGTTCTTC. Encoded protein: CASSSGLLNEQFF. Together with reference TRBV9 and TRBJ2-1, the CDR3 gives the full variable domain: DSGVTQTPKHLITATGQRVTLRCSPRSGDLSVYWYQQSLDQGLQFLIQYYNGEERAKGNILERFSAQQFPDLHSELNLSSLELGDSALYFCASSSGLLNEQFFGPGTRLTVL.